The 7 T cell receptor beta chains below were found in one sample sequenced in a study of T-cell memory formation after mild COVID-19. TCRdb used MiXCR to reprocess the 5' RACE reads, holding one entry per CDR3 protein. The sample gives 300,000 to 400,000 distinct CDR3 sequences, approximately 29% of which show up once; 13% is in the top ten. Input material: PBMCs or a T cell subset sorted from them (not recorded which). All receptors come from an adult woman who had mild COVID-19 (a few samples of this study predate the infection). Cell type and time point are not known.

As to this clonotype: An end of the junction does not agree with germline; a read error may underlie this. V gene TRBV3-1 combines with J gene TRBJ2-5, with D unclear. Germline V gene sequence: CDR1 LGHDT, CDR2 YNNKEL (reference sequence). The CDR3 has 11 residues. The CDR3 region is CASSLQRAWVF. CDR3 nucleotide sequence: TGTGCCAGCAGCCTACAGCGCGCGTGGGTTTTC.

This chain links TRBV20-1 with TRBJ2-7; TRBD2 agrees at 8 bases. Germline V gives CDR1 DFQATT, CDR2 SNEGSKA (reference sequence). V was clipped by 2 bases and J by 4 bases; unmatched bases: 10. The CDR3 covers 15 residues. CDR3 residues: CSARLPGGSRYEQYF. In nucleotides, the CDR3 is TGCAGTGCTAGACTGCCGGGGGGGTCTAGGTACGAGCAGTACTTC.

V is TRBV7-6 and J is TRBJ1-4, with D possibly TRBD1 on 5 matching bases. Per germline, CDR1 SGHVS and CDR2 FNYEAQ. The CDR3 covers 16 residues. V lost 5 bases and J 1 base, leaving 14 bases between the germline ends. The DNA of the CDR3 is TGTGCCAGCAGCCTTGGGACCATACAAACTAATGAAAAACTGTTTTTT. Translating it yields CASSLGTIQTNEKLFF.

This chain joins TRBV11-2 and TRBJ2-4; D might be TRBD1 or TRBD2, each matching 5 bases. Germline values: CDR1 SGHAT, CDR2 FQNNGV. The ends were cut back, 5 bases at V and 5 bases at J, with 16 bases in the middle. The CDR3 is made up of 15 amino acids. CDR3 region: CASSTLWGKENIQYF. The CDR3 DNA reads TGTGCCAGCAGCACCCTGTGGGGGAAAGAAAACATTCAGTACTTC.

This chain connects TRBV4-1 to TRBJ2-2; D unresolved. V shed 1 base and J shed 4 bases, with 10 bases lying between them. The CDR3 runs 15 residues. CDR1 and CDR2 from the germline V gene are MGHRA and YSYEKL. The CDR3 nucleotides read TGCGCCAGCAGCCAAGTAGGTTCGGGCACCGGGGAGCTGTTTTTT. Translation gives CASSQVGSGTGELFF.

A few counts support this clonotype. J is TRBJ2-4 and V is TRBV2, with 9 bases that match TRBD2. There are 17 residues in the CDR3. Per the germline V gene, CDR1 is SNHLY and CDR2 is FYNNEI. V was pared by 6 bases and J by 0 bases, with 9 bases of the junction left unmatched. The chain's CDR3 is CASRGGLAGRAKNIQYF. In DNA form, the CDR3 reads TGTGCCAGCAGGGGAGGGCTAGCGGGGAGAGCCAAAAACATTCAGTACTTC.

The rearrangement joins TRBV6-1 to TRBJ2-7; tentatively, D is TRBD2 (6 bases). The CDR3 is 16 amino acids. Germline lookup yields CDR1 MNHNS and CDR2 SASEGT. The V end lost 3 bases, the J end lost 4 bases, and 19 bases lay between the germline ends. CDR3 coding DNA: TGTGCCAGCAGTGAGGGGGTTGGAGGGGCCGTTTACGAGCAGTACTTC. Its protein product is CASSEGVGGAVYEQYF.